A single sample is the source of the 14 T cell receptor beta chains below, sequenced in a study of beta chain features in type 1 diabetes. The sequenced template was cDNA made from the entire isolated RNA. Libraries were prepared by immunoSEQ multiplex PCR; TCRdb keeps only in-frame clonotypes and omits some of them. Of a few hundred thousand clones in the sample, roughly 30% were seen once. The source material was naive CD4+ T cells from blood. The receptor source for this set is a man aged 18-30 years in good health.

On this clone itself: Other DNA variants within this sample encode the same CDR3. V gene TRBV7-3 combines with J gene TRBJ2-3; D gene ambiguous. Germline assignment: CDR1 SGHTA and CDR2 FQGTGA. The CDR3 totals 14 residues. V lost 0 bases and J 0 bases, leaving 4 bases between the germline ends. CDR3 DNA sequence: TGTGCCAGCAGCTTAACAGCTAGCACAGATACGCAGTATTTT. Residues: CASSLTASTDTQYF.

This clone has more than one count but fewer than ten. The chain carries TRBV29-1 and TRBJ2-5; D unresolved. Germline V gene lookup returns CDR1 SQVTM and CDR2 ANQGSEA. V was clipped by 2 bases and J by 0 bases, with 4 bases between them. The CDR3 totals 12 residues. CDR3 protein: CSVESHQETQYF. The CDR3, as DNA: TGCAGCGTTGAATCCCACCAAGAGACCCAGTACTTC.

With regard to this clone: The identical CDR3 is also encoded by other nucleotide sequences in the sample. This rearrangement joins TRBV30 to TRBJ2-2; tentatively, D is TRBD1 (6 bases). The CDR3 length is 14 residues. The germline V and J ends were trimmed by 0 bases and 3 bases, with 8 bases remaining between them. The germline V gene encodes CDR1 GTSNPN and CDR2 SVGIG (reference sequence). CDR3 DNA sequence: TGTGCCTGGAGTGTACGACAGGACACCGGGGAGCTGTTTTTT. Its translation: CAWSVRQDTGELFF.

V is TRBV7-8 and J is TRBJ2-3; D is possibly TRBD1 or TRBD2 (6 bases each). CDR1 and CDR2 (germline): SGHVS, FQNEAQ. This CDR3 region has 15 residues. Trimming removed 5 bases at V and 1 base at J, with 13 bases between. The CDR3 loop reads CASSPRGVGTDTQYF. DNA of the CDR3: TGTGCCAGCAGCCCAAGGGGGGTAGGCACAGATACGCAGTATTTT. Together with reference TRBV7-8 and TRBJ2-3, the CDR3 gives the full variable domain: GAGVSQSPRYKVAKRGQDVALRCDPISGHVSLFWYQQALGQGPEFLTYFQNEAQLDKSGLPSDRFFAERPEGSVSTLKIQRTQQEDSAVYLCASSPRGVGTDTQYFGPGTRLTVL.

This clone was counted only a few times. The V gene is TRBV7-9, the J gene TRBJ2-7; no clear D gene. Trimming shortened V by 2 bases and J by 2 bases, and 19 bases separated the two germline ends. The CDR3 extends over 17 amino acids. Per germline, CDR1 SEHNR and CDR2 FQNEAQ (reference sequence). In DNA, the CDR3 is TGTGCCAGCAGCTTACCCCTGGATCACAATCGCACCTACGAGCAGTACTTC. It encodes CASSLPLDHNRTYEQYF.

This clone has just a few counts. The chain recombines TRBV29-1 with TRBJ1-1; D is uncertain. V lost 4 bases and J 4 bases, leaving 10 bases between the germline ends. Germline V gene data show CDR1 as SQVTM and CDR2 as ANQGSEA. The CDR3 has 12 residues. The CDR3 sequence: CSVVVVPTEAFF. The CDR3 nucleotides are TGCAGCGTTGTGGTTGTGCCCACTGAAGCTTTCTTT.

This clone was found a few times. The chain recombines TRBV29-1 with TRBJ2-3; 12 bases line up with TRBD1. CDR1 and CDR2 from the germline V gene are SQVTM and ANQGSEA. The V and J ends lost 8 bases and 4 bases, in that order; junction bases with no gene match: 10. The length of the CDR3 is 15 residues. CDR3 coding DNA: TGCAGCTCTAGCAGGGGACAGGGGGCACCAGATACGCAGTATTTT. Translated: CSSSRGQGAPDTQYF.

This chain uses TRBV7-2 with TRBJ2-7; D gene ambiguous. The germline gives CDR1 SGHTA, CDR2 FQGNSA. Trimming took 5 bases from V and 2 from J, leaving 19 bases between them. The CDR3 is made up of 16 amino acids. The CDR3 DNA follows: TGTGCCAGCAGCCCACCCCCCCCGAGACCAACCTACGAGCAGTACTTC. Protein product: CASSPPPPRPTYEQYF.

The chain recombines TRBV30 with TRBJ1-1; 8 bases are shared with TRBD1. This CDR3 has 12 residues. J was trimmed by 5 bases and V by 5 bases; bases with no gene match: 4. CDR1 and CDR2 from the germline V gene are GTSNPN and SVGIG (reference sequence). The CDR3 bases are TGTGCCTGGGGACAGGGTTGGACTGAAGCTTTCTTT. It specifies CAWGQGWTEAFF.

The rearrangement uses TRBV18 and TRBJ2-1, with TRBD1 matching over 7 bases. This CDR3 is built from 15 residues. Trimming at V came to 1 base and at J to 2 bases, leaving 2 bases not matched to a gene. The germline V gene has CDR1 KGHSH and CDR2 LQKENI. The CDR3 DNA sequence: TGTGCCAGCTCACCACGGCAGGGGGCCTACAATGAGCAGTTCTTC. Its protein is CASSPRQGAYNEQFF.

CDR3 nucleotides: TGTGCCAGCAGCTTAGCGGGAGGGCCCTATGAGCAGTTCTTC. Amino acids: CASSLAGGPYEQFF. The chain uses TRBV7-9 and TRBJ2-1, with 7 bases fitting TRBD2. CDR1 and CDR2 from the germline V gene are SEHNR and FQNEAQ (reference sequence). V shed 0 bases and J 8 bases; nucleotides not matched to a gene: 4. The CDR3 length is 14 residues.

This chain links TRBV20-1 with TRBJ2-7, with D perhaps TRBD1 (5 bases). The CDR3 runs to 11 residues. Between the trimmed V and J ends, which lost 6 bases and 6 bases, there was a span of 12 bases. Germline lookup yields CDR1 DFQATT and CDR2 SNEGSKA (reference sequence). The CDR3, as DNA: TGCAGTGCCTCCAGGGCCCTCGAGCAGTACTTC. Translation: CSASRALEQYF.

CDR3 sequence (DNA): TGTGCCAGCAGCACCCCTTACGAGCAGTACTTC. As protein: CASSTPYEQYF. J is TRBJ2-7 and V is TRBV25-1; D gene ambiguous. Trimming cost V 6 bases and J 4 bases, with 7 bases left between them. The germline gives CDR1 MGHDK, CDR2 SYGVNS. The CDR3 consists of 11 residues.

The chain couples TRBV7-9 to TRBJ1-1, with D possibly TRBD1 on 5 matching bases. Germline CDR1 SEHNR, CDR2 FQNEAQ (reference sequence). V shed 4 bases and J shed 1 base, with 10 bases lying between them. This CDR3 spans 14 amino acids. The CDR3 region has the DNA TGTGCCAGCAGCTCCCACGGGACGAACACTGAAGCTTTCTTT. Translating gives CASSSHGTNTEAFF.